This T cell receptor beta chain was found in a study of T cell responses to AZD1222 COVID-19 vaccine. Broader study findings: The donors showed a predominance of white British ancestry and of females, with possible underestimation of clonal diversity. Once two AZD1222 doses were given, Spike-specific TCR breadth and depth went up.

TCRdb keeps only in-frame clones here, not all; method: immunoSEQ multiplex PCR. The sample holds roughly 120,000 clones, 85% to 90% seen once. CDR1 is LGHNA, CDR2 YNFKEQ, per germline. The CDR3 is 15 residues long. With V trimmed by 0 bases and J by 4 bases, 2 bases remained unmatched. Note on this clone: Its specificity is unknown.

Pooled together were second doses at about 4 or about 12 weeks. This sequence was found in an adult who received the AZD1222 COVID-19 vaccine. This material consisted of peripheral blood, taken 28 days after the second AZD1222 dose. The rearrangement links TRBV4-2 to TRBJ2-1; TRBD2 aligns across 8 bases. CDR3 residues: CASSQEIAGYNEQFF. The CDR3 DNA follows: TGTGCCAGCAGCCAAGAAATAGCGGGGTACAATGAGCAGTTCTTC.